This paragraph reports one T cell receptor (beta chain). Its specificity is not known. This specimen belongs to a study of OX40 agonist ivuxolimab in advanced cancers. Whole-study findings and limits: Among the lowest levels of clonal expansion were found in partial responders at 0.1-3.0 mg/kg. With doses of 0.1 to 3.0 mg/kg, CD4+ and CD8+ blood T cells had undergone clonal expansion by week 6. Normalized T-cell clonal expansion was also low in a subset of nonresponders.

Deletions cut 6 bases from V and 5 bases from J, with 14 bases between. Germline CDR1 reads SGHKS; CDR2 reads YYEKEE (reference sequence). The length of the CDR3 is 13 residues. Clones were sequenced by immunoSEQ multiplex PCR, and TCRdb holds only the in-frame ones, with some missing. The sample records about 68,000 clones, about 83% being singletons. The receptor comes from an adult with an advanced solid tumor such as melanoma, head and neck, liver or kidney cancer. V gene TRBV5-5 combines with J gene TRBJ2-5; D not certain. The sequencing used CD4+ or CD8+ T cells sorted from blood, collected in a trial of the OX40 agonist ivuxolimab. The CDR3 here is CASKMWSSETQYF. CDR3 bases: TGTGCCAGCAAAATGTGGTCTTCGGAGACCCAGTACTTC.